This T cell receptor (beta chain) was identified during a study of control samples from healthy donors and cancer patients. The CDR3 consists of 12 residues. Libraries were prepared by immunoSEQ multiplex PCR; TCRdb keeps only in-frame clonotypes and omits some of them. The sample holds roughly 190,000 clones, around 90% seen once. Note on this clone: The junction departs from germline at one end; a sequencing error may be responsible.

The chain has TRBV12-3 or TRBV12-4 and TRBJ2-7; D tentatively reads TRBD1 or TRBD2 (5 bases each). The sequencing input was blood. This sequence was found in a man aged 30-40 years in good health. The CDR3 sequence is CASSLEGNEQYF. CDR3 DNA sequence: TGTGCCAGCAGCTTAGAGGGGAACGAGCAGTACTTC.